One and the same sample provided the 20 T cell receptor beta chains below, sequenced in a study of shared clonotypes between healthy human individuals. Profiled with immunoSEQ multiplex PCR; TCRdb holds only in-frame clones, not every one. The sample holds more than 2 million clones, roughly 94% seen once. Material: naive CD4+ T cells sorted from blood. The subset: CD45RA+ positively selected. The receptors originated from a man aged 18 to 29 in good health.

The chain is built from TRBV10-1 and TRBJ2-5; D is unclear. This CDR3 is 14 amino acids long. Trimming took off 3 bases at V and 4 bases at J, with 12 bases between the two ends. Germline V gene lookup returns CDR1 WNHNN and CDR2 SYGVQD (reference sequence). CDR3 in DNA: TGCGCCAGCAGTGACGGAACCCGCCTAGAGACCCAGTACTTC. This gives the protein CASSDGTRLETQYF.

The CDR3 coding sequence is TGCGCCAGCAGTCCAGGAGACAATCAGCCCCAGCATTTT. It specifies CASSPGDNQPQHF. The V gene is TRBV5-1, the J gene TRBJ1-5; no definite D call. The CDR3 totals 13 residues. Germline V gives CDR1 SGHRS, CDR2 YFSETQ. V lost 5 bases, J lost 3 bases, and 9 bases lay in between.

This chain's CDR3 is CATSRDPGVEQYF. CDR3 nucleotide sequence: TGTGCCACCAGCAGAGATCCAGGCGTCGAGCAGTACTTC. V gene TRBV15 combines with J gene TRBJ2-7; no reliable D call. From germline, CDR1 is LNHNV and CDR2 YYDKDF (reference sequence). V was pared by 0 bases and J by 6 bases, with 9 bases between. This CDR3 is built from 13 residues.

This chain links TRBV7-6 with TRBJ2-7, with TRBD2 matching over 10 bases. V trimming: 2 bases; J trimming: 6 bases; junction bases outside the gene matches: 10. This CDR3 contains 16 residues. The V gene's germline CDR1 is SGHVS and CDR2 FNYEAQ. CDR3 DNA: TGTGCCAGCAGCTTAATTCCTAGCGGGAGCCCTGGCGAGCAGTACTTC. Protein product: CASSLIPSGSPGEQYF.

The chain carries TRBV7-8 and TRBJ2-1; the D call may be TRBD1 or TRBD2 (5 bases each). The germline V gene encodes CDR1 SGHVS and CDR2 FQNEAQ. The CDR3 spans 13 residues. The ends were cut back, 4 bases at V and 12 bases at J, with 16 bases in the middle. The CDR3 DNA follows: TGTGCCAGCAGCTCCGAGGGGCCCTGGGGGCAGTTCTTC. Translated: CASSSEGPWGQFF.

The chain joins TRBV10-3 to TRBJ1-5, with D possibly TRBD1 on 5 matching bases. From germline, CDR1 is ENHRY and CDR2 SYGVKD. Trimming took off 11 bases at V and 7 bases at J, with 18 bases between the two ends. This CDR3 spans 13 amino acids. The CDR3 DNA follows: TGTGCCTCGGGCGGGACCGCGGAACAGCCCCAGCATTTT. Protein product: CASGGTAEQPQHF.

The rearrangement links TRBV5-6 to TRBJ1-2, with D possibly TRBD1 on 6 matching bases. V lost 2 bases and J 3 bases, leaving 23 bases between the germline ends. Germline CDR1 and CDR2: SGHDT and YYEEEE. The CDR3 runs to 18 residues. In nucleotides, the CDR3 is TGTGCCAGCAGCTTTACGAAGGGGGTCACAGGGTCGCACTATGGCTACACCTTC. Protein sequence: CASSFTKGVTGSHYGYTF.

This rearrangement joins TRBV11-2 to TRBJ2-7, with D unresolved. This CDR3 is 12 amino acids long. The V end was cut by 4 bases, the J end by 6 bases, with 10 bases between. Looked up from germline, CDR1 is SGHAT and CDR2 is FQNNGV. In DNA form, the CDR3 reads TGTGCCAGCAGCTCTTCCTGGTTCGAGCAGTACTTC. Amino acid sequence: CASSSSWFEQYF.

The chain links TRBV6-9 to TRBJ2-3, with no clear D. The CDR3 totals 15 residues. The germline CDR1 and CDR2 sequences are MNHGY and SVAAGI. Trimming left V 4 bases short and J 4 bases short, with 15 bases between. CDR3 loop: CASSSGAYHPDTQYF. The DNA for the CDR3 is TGTGCCAGCAGTTCAGGAGCGTATCATCCAGATACGCAGTATTTT.

This clone has just one count. This sequence joins TRBV5-6 and TRBJ1-2, with 9 bases matching TRBD1. J lost 7 bases, V lost 0 bases, and 4 bases had no gene match. Germline V gene lookup returns CDR1 SGHDT and CDR2 YYEEEE. There are 14 residues in the CDR3. Here the CDR3 reads CASSLDGTGSGYTF. The CDR3 DNA reads as TGTGCCAGCAGCTTGGACGGGACAGGGAGTGGCTACACCTTC.

The chain has TRBV18 and TRBJ1-2; 7 bases map to TRBD1. J was trimmed by 2 bases and V by 3 bases; bases with no gene match: 6. Germline values: CDR1 KGHSH, CDR2 LQKENI. This CDR3 has 15 residues. The CDR3 DNA sequence: TGTGCCAGCTCACCCGTAGGGACAGCAAACTATGGCTACACCTTC. Protein product: CASSPVGTANYGYTF.

The chain carries TRBV30 and TRBJ1-4; D unclear. CDR3 size: 12 residues. The germline gives CDR1 GTSNPN, CDR2 SVGIG (reference sequence). V was trimmed by 2 bases and J by 10 bases, leaving 11 bases between them. Written as DNA, the CDR3 is TGTGCCTGGAGTTCCTCCCCCCCAAAACTGTTTTTT. It translates to CAWSSSPPKLFF.

The J gene is TRBJ2-2, the V gene TRBV5-1, with D possibly TRBD2 on 5 matching bases. Trimming cost V 0 bases and J 6 bases, with 12 bases left between them. The CDR3 is 15 residues long. CDR1 and CDR2 from the germline V gene are SGHRS and YFSETQ. The CDR3 nucleotides are TGCGCCAGCAGCTTGGGTGTGGGGAGCCCCGGGGAGCTGTTTTTT. It encodes CASSLGVGSPGELFF.

The rearrangement uses TRBV10-3 and TRBJ1-1; no clear D. This CDR3 has 13 amino acids. V was shortened by 5 bases and J by 0 bases, with 7 bases between the two germline ends. Germline V lookup: CDR1 ENHRY, CDR2 SYGVKD. In DNA, the CDR3 is TGTGCCATCAGTTCTAAACTGAACACTGAAGCTTTCTTT. It encodes CAISSKLNTEAFF.

Regarding this clone: Distinct nucleotide sequences in the sample also encode this CDR3. This rearrangement joins TRBV9 to TRBJ2-3, with TRBD2 as a possible D gene (5 bases). Per germline, CDR1 SGDLS and CDR2 YYNGEE. CDR3 length: 14 residues. V dropped 0 bases and J dropped 1 base, with 6 bases sitting between them. The CDR3 coding sequence is TGTGCCAGCAGCGTAGTCGGGGGCACAGATACGCAGTATTTT. This codes for CASSVVGGTDTQYF.

The chain has TRBV6-7 and TRBJ2-3; TRBD1 matches 8 bases. TRBV6-7 has ORF status, its function being uncertain. The CDR3 loop spans 15 amino acids. V was pared by 3 bases and J by 7 bases, with 9 bases of the junction left unmatched. CDR3 sequence: CASSYRTGFPNTQYF. CDR3 DNA: TGTGCCAGCAGTTATCGGACAGGGTTTCCAAATACGCAGTATTTT.

The rearrangement links TRBV10-3 to TRBJ2-2; TRBD2 matches 8 bases. In germline, CDR1 is ENHRY, CDR2 SYGVKD. With V trimmed by 6 bases and J by 2 bases, 8 bases remained unmatched. CDR3 length: 16 residues. The CDR3 DNA reads TGTGCCATCAGGGCGGGCAGCGGGGGTAACACCGGGGAGCTGTTTTTT. Translating it yields CAIRAGSGGNTGELFF.

J is TRBJ2-7 and V is TRBV2; possible D gene TRBD2, 5 bases. The germline V and J ends were trimmed by 8 bases and 9 bases, with 17 bases remaining between them. CDR1 SNHLY and CDR2 FYNNEI come from the germline V gene. The CDR3 loop spans 12 amino acids. Here the CDR3 reads CASRGGLRGQYF. CDR3 sequence (DNA): TGTGCCAGCCGAGGAGGTCTACGAGGGCAGTACTTC. Complete variable domain (other parts from reference TRBV2 and TRBJ2-7): EPEVTQTPSHQVTQMGQEVILRCVPISNHLYFYWYRQILGQKVEFLVSFYNNEISEKSEIFDDQFSVERPDGSNFTLKIRSTKLEDSAMYFCASRGGLRGQYFGPGTRLTVT.

This rearrangement joins TRBV6-6 to TRBJ2-3, with 9 nucleotides matching TRBD2. Germline CDR1 reads MNHNY; CDR2 reads SVGAGI (reference sequence). The CDR3 contains 15 residues. Trimming cost V 4 bases and J 4 bases; bases outside gene matches: 6. The CDR3 coding sequence is TGTGCCAGCAGTTCGGGACTAGCTCGTCCAGATACGCAGTATTTT. Its protein product is CASSSGLARPDTQYF.

The rearrangement joins TRBV28 to TRBJ2-6; 8 nucleotides line up with TRBD2. The CDR3 contains 18 residues. Germline V lookup: CDR1 MDHEN, CDR2 SYDVKM. V lost 4 bases, J lost 3 bases, and 11 bases stayed unmatched. The CDR3 protein is CASSSRGGRPFGANVLTF. DNA of the CDR3: TGTGCCAGCAGTTCCCGGGGGGGAAGACCGTTTGGGGCCAACGTCCTGACTTTC.